This T cell receptor beta chain came from a study of T cell responses to AZD1222 COVID-19 vaccine. TCRdb keeps only in-frame clones here, not all; method: immunoSEQ multiplex PCR. The repertoire consists of 150,000 or so clones, with about 90% occurring once and the leading ten covering about 5.5%. Germline loops: CDR1 MNHEY, CDR2 SMNVEV (reference sequence). Trimming took off 5 bases at V and 6 bases at J, with 17 bases between the two ends. The CDR3 contains 14 residues. Sequences were derived from peripheral blood, sampled on day 0 of MenACWY control vaccination. V is TRBV27 and J is TRBJ2-7; possibly TRBD2 for D (5 bases). This clonotype originated in an adult in good health. CDR3 in amino acids: CASSPSAGPAEQYF. CDR3 in DNA: TGTGCCAGCAGTCCCTCGGCGGGCCCGGCCGAGCAGTACTTC.